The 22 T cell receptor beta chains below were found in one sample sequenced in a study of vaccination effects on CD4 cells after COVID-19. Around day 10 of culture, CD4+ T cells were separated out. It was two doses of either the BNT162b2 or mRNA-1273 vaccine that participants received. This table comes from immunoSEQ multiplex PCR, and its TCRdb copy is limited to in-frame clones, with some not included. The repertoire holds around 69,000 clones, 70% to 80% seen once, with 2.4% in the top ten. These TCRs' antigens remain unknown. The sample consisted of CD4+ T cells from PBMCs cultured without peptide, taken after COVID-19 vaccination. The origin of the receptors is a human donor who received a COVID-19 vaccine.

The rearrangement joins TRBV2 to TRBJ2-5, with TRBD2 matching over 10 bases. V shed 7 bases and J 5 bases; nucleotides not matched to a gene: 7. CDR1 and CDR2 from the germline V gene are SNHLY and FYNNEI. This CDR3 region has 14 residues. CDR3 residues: CASTPDSGRETQYF. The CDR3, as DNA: TGTGCCAGCACCCCCGATAGCGGGAGGGAGACCCAGTACTTC. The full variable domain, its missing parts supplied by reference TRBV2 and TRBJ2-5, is EPEVTQTPSHQVTQMGQEVILRCVPISNHLYFYWYRQILGQKVEFLVSFYNNEISEKSEIFDDQFSVERPDGSNFTLKIRSTKLEDSAMYFCASTPDSGRETQYFGPGTRLLVL.

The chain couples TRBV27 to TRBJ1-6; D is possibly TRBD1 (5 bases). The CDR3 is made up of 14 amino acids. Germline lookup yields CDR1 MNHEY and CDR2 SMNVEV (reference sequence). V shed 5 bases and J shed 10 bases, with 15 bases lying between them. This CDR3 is CASSRPDKGSPLHF. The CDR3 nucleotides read TGTGCCAGCAGTCGGCCAGACAAGGGGTCACCCCTCCACTTT.

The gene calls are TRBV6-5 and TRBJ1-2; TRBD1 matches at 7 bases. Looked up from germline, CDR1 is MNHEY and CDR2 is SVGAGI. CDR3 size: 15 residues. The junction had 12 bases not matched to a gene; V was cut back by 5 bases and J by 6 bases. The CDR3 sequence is CASSSRDSKRNGYTF. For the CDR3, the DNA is TGTGCCAGCAGTAGCCGGGACAGTAAACGCAATGGCTACACCTTC.

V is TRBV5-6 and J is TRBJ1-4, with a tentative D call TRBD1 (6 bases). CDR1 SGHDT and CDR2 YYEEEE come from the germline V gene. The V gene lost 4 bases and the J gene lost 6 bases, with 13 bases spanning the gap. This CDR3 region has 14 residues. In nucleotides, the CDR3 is TGTGCCAGCAGCCCACTCAGGGGCGATGAAAAACTGTTTTTT. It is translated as CASSPLRGDEKLFF.

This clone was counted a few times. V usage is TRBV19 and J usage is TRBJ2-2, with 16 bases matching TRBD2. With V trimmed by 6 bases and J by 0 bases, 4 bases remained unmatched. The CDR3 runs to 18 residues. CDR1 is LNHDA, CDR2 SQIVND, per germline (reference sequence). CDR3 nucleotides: TGTGCCAGTAGCCCGGGACTAGCGGGGGGGACGAACACCGGGGAGCTGTTTTTT. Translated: CASSPGLAGGTNTGELFF.

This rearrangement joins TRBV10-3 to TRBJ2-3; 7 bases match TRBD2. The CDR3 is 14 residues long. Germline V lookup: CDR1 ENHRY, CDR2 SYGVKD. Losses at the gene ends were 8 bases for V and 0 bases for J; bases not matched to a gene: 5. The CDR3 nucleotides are TGTGCCATCTCGGCGGGAGCTAGCACAGATACGCAGTATTTT. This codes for CAISAGASTDTQYF.

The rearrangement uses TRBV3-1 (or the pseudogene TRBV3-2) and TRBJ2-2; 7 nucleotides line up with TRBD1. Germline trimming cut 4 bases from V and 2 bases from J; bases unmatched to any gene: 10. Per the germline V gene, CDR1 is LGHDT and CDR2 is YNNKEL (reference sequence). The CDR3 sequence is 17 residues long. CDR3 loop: CASSRRQGRTNTGELFF. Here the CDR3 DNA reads TGTGCCAGCAGCCGGAGACAGGGACGGACCAACACCGGGGAGCTGTTTTTT.

The chain's CDR3 is CASSHRSGGGNQPQHF. The CDR3 nucleotides are TGTGCCAGCAGCCACCGTTCAGGGGGCGGCAATCAGCCCCAGCATTTT. The chain has TRBV3-1 (or the pseudogene TRBV3-2) and TRBJ1-5, with TRBD1 matching over 8 bases. The germline V gene encodes CDR1 LGHDT and CDR2 YNNKEL (reference sequence). V dropped 3 bases and J dropped 2; count of bases not matched to a gene: 6. The CDR3 is 16 residues long.

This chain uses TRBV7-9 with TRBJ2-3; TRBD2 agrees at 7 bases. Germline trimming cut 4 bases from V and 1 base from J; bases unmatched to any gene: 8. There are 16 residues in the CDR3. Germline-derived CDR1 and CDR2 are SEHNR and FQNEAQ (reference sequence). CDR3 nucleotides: TGTGCCAGCAGCTCCAGACTAGCTCGGGGCACAGATACGCAGTATTTT. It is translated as CASSSRLARGTDTQYF.

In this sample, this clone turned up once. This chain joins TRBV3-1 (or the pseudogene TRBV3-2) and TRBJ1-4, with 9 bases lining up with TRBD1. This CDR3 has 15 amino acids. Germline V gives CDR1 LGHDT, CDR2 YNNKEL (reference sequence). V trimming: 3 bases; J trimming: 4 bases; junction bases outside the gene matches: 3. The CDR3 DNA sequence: TGTGCCAGCAGCCATCGACAGGGGGGTAATGAAAAACTGTTTTTT. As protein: CASSHRQGGNEKLFF.

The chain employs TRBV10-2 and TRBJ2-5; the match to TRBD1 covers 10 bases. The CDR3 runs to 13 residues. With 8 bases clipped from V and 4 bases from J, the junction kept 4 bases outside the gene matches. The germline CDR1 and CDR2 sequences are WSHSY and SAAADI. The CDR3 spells CASWDRGGETQYF. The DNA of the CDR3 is TGCGCCAGCTGGGACAGGGGAGGAGAGACCCAGTACTTC.

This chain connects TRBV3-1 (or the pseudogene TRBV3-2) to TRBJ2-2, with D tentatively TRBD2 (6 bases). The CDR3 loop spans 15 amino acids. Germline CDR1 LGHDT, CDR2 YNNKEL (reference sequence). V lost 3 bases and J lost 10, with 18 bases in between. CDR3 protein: CASSQEGKGRKELFF. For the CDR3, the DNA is TGTGCCAGCAGCCAGGAGGGAAAGGGGCGTAAGGAGCTGTTTTTT.

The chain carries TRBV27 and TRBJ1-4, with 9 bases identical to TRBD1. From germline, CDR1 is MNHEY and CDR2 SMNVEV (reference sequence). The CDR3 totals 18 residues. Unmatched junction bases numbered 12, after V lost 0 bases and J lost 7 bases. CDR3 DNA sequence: TGTGCCAGCAGTTTATCTTTCTTGACAGGGGGTGGCCCTGAAAAACTGTTTTTT. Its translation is CASSLSFLTGGGPEKLFF.

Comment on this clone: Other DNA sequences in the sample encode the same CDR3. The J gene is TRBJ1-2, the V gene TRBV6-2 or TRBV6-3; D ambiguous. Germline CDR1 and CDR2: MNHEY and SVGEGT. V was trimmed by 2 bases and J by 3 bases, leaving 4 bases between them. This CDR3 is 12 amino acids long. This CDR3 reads CASSYPDYGYTF. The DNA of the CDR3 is TGTGCCAGCAGTTACCCCGACTATGGCTACACCTTC.

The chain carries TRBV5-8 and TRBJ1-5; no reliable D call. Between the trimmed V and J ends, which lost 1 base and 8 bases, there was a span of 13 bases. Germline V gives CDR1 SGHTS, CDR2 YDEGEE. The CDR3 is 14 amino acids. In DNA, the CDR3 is TGTGCCAGCAGCTTGACACGCCGAGGTGAGCCCCAGCATTTT. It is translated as CASSLTRRGEPQHF.

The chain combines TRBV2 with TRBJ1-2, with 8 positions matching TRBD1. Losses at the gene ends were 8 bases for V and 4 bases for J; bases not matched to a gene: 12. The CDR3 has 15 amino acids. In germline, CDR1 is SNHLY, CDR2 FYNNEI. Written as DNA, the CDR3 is TGTGCCAGCCGCAGGGACAGGAATGGTAGCTATGGCTACACCTTC. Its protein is CASRRDRNGSYGYTF.

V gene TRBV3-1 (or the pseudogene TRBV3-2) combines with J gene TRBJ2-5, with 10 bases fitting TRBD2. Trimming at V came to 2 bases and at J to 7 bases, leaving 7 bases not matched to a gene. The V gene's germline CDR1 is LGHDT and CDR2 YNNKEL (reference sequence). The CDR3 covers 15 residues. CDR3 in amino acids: CASSQTGTSDRTQYF. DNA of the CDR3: TGTGCCAGCAGCCAAACCGGGACTAGCGATCGGACCCAGTACTTC.

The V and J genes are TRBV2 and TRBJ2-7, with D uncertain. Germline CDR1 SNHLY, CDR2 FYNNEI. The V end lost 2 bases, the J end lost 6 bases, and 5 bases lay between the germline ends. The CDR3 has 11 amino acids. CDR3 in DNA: TGTGCCAGCAGTGAACTATCCGAGCAGTACGTC. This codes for CASSELSEQYV.

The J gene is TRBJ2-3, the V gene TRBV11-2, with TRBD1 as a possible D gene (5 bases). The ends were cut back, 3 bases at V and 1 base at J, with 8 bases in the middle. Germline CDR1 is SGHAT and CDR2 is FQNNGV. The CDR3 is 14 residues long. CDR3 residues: CASSFSTGTDTQYF. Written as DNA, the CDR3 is TGTGCCAGCAGCTTCTCGACAGGCACAGATACGCAGTATTTT.

CDR3 sequence: CAISDQRGYGYTF. The CDR3 region has the DNA TGTGCCATCAGTGACCAAAGGGGGTATGGCTACACCTTC. J is TRBJ1-2 and V is TRBV10-3; D is possibly TRBD1 (6 bases). CDR3 length: 13 residues. V was pared by 3 bases and J by 5 bases, with 10 bases between. The germline gives CDR1 ENHRY, CDR2 SYGVKD.

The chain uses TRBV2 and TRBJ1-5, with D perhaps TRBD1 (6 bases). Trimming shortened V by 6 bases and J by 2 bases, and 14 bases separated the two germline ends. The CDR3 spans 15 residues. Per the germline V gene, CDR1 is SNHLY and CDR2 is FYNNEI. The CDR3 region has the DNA TGTGCCAGCAGGGACAGCGAAGTGGGCAATCAGCCCCAGCATTTT. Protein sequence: CASRDSEVGNQPQHF.

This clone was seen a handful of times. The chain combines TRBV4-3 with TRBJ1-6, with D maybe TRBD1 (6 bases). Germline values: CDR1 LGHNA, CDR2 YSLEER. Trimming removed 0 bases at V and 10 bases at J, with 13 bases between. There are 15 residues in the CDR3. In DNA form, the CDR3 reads TGCGCCAGCAGCCAAGAACAGGGTTTGAGCTCACCCCTCCACTTT. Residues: CASSQEQGLSSPLHF.